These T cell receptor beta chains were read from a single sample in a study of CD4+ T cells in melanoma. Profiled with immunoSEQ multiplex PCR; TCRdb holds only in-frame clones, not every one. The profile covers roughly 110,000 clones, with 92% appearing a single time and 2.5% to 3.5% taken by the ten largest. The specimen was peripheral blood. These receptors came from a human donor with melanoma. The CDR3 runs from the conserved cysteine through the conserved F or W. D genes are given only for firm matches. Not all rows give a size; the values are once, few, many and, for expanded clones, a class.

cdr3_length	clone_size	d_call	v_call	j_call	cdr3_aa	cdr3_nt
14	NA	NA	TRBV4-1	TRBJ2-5	CASSQRQVGETQYF	TGCGCCAGCAGCCAACGACAGGTGGGAGAGACCCAGTACTTC
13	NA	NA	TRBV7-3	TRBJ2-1	CASSSAAHVEQFF	TGTGCCAGCAGCTCCGCTGCGCATGTAGAGCAGTTCTTC
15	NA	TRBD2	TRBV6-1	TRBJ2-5	CASSELASGEETQYF	TGTGCCAGCAGTGAATTGGCTAGCGGGGAAGAGACCCAGTACTTC
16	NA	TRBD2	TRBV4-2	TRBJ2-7	CASSQAGTSVSYEQYF	TGTGCCAGCAGCCAAGCTGGAACTAGCGTCTCCTACGAGCAGTACTTC
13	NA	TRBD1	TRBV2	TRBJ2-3	CASSGGGRDTQYF	TGTGCCAGCAGTGGAGGGGGCCGGGATACGCAGTATTTT
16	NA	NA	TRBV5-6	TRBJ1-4	CASSLGTPGANEKLFF	TGTGCCAGCAGCTTGGGGACGCCAGGGGCGAATGAAAAACTGTTTTTT
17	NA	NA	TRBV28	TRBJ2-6	CASSSAGTPSGANVLTF	TGTGCCAGCAGTTCTGCCGGGACTCCGTCTGGGGCCAACGTCCTGACTTTC
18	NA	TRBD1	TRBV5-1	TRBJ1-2	CASSTWGQKTGGDYGYTF	TGCGCCAGCAGCACTTGGGGGCAAAAGACAGGGGGCGACTATGGCTACACCTTC
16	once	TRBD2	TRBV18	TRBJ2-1	CASSPLPGTRVDEQFF	TGTGCCAGCTCACCTCTACCCGGGACTAGAGTCGATGAGCAGTTCTTC
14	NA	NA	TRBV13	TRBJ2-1	CASSLGGARNEQFF	TGTGCCAGCAGCTTGGGGGGGGCGCGGAATGAGCAGTTCTTC
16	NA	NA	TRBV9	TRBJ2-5	CASSPPWAVEWETQYF	TGTGCCAGCAGCCCACCCTGGGCAGTAGAGTGGGAGACCCAGTACTTC
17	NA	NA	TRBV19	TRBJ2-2	CASSIGRQGGSTGELFF	TGTGCCAGTAGTATAGGGAGACAGGGAGGGAGCACCGGGGAGCTGTTTTTT
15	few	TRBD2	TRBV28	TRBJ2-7	CASSSLGASGSRRYF	TGTGCCAGCAGTTCACTGGGAGCTAGCGGGAGTCGGCGGTACTTC
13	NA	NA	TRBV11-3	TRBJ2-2	CASSFTNTGELFF	TGTGCCAGCAGCTTCACGAACACCGGGGAGCTGTTTTTT
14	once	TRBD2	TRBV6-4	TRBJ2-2	CASQTSGATGELFF	TGTGCCAGCCAGACTAGCGGAGCCACCGGGGAGCTGTTTTTT
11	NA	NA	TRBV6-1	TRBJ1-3	CASSAGNTIYF	TGTGCCAGCAGTGCTGGAAACACCATATATTTT
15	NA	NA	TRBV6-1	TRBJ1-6	CASSRDPLRQSPLHF	TGTGCCAGCAGTAGGGATCCCCTACGACAGTCACCCCTCCACTTT
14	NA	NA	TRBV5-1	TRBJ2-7	CASSLAYSSYEQYF	TGCGCCAGCAGCTTGGCCTACAGCTCCTACGAGCAGTACTTC
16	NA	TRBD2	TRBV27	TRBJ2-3	CASSSLAGGPWDTQYF	TGTGCCAGCAGTTCCTTAGCGGGAGGGCCTTGGGATACGCAGTATTTT
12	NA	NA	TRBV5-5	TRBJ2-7	CASSRGRYEQYF	TGTGCCAGCAGCCGGGGACGGTACGAGCAGTACTTC
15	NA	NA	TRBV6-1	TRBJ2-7	CASSEGQGSSYEQYF	TGTGCCAGCAGTGAAGGGCAGGGGAGCTCCTACGAGCAGTACTTC
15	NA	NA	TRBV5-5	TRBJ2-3	CASSLAGAGTDTQYF	TGTGCCAGCAGCTTGGCCGGGGCGGGGACAGATACGCAGTATTTT
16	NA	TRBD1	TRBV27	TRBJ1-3	CASPRQGRSSGNTIYF	TGTGCCAGCCCCAGACAGGGGCGCAGCTCTGGAAACACCATATATTTT
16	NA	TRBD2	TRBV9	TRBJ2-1	CASSVGDLRGGPEQFF	TGTGCCAGCAGCGTAGGAGATCTACGGGGGGGCCCTGAGCAGTTCTTC
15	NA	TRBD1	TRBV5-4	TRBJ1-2	CASSLRTGGFDGYTF	TGTGCCAGCAGCTTGAGGACAGGGGGCTTCGATGGCTACACCTTC
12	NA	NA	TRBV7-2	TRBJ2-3	CASSFTSDTQYF	TGTGCCAGCAGCTTCACTAGCGATACGCAGTATTTT
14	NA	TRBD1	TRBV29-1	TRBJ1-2	CSVDRTGENYGYTF	TGCAGCGTTGATCGGACAGGGGAGAACTATGGCTACACCTTC
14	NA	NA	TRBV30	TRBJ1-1	CAWSPGGQGTEAFF	TGTGCCTGGAGTCCCGGGGGGCAAGGCACTGAAGCTTTCTTT
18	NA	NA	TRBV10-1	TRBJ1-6	CASSESTRVTTYNSPLHF	TGCGCCAGCAGTGAGTCGACGAGGGTGACTACCTATAATTCACCCCTCCACTTT
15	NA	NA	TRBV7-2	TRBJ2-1	CASSLAGGPEYEQFF	TGTGCCAGCAGCTTAGCGGGGGGGCCTGAGTATGAGCAGTTCTTC
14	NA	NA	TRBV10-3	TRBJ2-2	CAIRFNNGGGELFF	TGTGCCATCAGGTTTAATAACGGGGGAGGGGAGCTGTTTTTT
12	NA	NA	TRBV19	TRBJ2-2	CATSLNTGELFF	TGTGCCACTTCCTTGAACACCGGGGAGCTGTTTTTT
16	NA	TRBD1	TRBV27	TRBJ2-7	CASRKLNRDRSYEQYF	TGTGCCAGCAGGAAACTGAATCGGGACAGATCCTACGAGCAGTACTTC
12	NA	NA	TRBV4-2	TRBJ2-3	CASSQDLDTQYF	TGTGCCAGCAGCCAAGACCTAGATACGCAGTATTTT
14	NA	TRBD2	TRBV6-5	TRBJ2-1	CASSLAGGYNEQFF	TGTGCCAGCAGTTTAGCGGGGGGATACAATGAGCAGTTCTTC
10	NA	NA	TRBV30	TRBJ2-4	CAWGPNIQYF	TGTGCCTGGGGACCAAACATTCAGTACTTC
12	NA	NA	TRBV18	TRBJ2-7	CASSKSGYEQYF	TGTGCCAGCTCAAAGAGTGGGTACGAGCAGTACTTC
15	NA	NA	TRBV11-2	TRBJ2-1	CASSLGAGSYNEQFF	TGTGCCAGCAGCCTGGGGGCCGGATCCTACAATGAGCAGTTCTTC
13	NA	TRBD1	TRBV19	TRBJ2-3	CASSNTGADTQYF	TGTGCCAGTAGCAACACAGGGGCAGATACGCAGTATTTT
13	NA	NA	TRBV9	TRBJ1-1	CASSVTTNTEAFF	TGTGCCAGCAGCGTAACAACGAACACTGAAGCTTTCTTT
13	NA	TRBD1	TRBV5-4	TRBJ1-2	CASSFGTGGGYTF	TGTGCCAGCAGCTTCGGGACAGGGGGCGGCTACACCTTC
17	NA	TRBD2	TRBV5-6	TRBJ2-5	CASSSQTSGAARETQYF	TGTGCCAGCAGCTCCCAAACTAGCGGGGCGGCCCGGGAGACCCAGTACTTC
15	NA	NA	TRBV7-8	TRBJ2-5	CASSLPGTGRETQYF	TGTGCCAGCAGCTTACCTGGTACTGGTCGGGAGACCCAGTACTTC
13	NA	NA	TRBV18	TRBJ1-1	CASSPLGYTEAFF	TGTGCCAGCTCACCACTGGGATACACTGAAGCTTTCTTT
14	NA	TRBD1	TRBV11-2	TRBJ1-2	CASSPWTGPHGYTF	TGTGCCAGCAGCCCCTGGACAGGTCCGCATGGCTACACCTTC
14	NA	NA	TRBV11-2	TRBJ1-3	CASSLRGEWGTIYF	TGTGCCAGCAGCTTAAGGGGGGAATGGGGCACCATATATTTT
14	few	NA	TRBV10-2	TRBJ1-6	CASKVTENNSPLHF	TGCGCCAGCAAAGTGACAGAAAATAATTCACCCCTCCACTTT
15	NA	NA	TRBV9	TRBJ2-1	CASSVKGSDYNEQFF	TGTGCCAGCAGCGTAAAGGGGAGTGACTACAATGAGCAGTTCTTC
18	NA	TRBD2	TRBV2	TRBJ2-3	CASRRARLRGEGGDTQYF	TGTGCCAGCAGGAGGGCCCGTTTGCGGGGGGAAGGAGGAGATACGCAGTATTTT
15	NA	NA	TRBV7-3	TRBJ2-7	CASSLYRGTPYEQYF	TGTGCCAGCAGCTTATATCGGGGAACTCCCTACGAGCAGTACTTC
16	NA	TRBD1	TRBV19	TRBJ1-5	CASRNHRGAADQPQHF	TGTGCCAGTAGGAACCACAGGGGGGCCGCGGATCAGCCCCAGCATTTT
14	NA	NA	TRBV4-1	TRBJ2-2	CASSQVSNTGELFF	TGCGCCAGCAGCCAAGTATCCAACACCGGGGAGCTGTTTTTT
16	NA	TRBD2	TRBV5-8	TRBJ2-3	CASSLGTSGATDTQYF	TGTGCCAGCAGCTTGGGGACTAGCGGCGCCACAGATACGCAGTATTTT
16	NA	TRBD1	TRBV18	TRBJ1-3	CASSPAGGHAGNTIYF	TGTGCCAGCTCACCCGCAGGGGGCCACGCTGGAAACACCATATATTTT
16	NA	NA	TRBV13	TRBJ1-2	CASSFTPTGANYGYTF	TGTGCCAGCAGCTTCACTCCCACAGGAGCTAACTATGGCTACACCTTC
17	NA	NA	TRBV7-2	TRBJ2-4	CASSLRAGDLAKNIQYF	TGTGCCAGCAGCTTAAGGGCAGGGGATTTAGCCAAAAACATTCAGTACTTC
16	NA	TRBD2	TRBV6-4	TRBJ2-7	CASSDPRTSGSNEQYF	TGTGCCAGCAGTGACCCCCGAACTAGCGGGAGCAACGAGCAGTACTTC
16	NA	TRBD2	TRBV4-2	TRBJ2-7	CASSQAGGSTAYEQYF	TGTGCCAGCAGCCAAGCGGGGGGGTCAACCGCCTACGAGCAGTACTTC